This T cell receptor beta chain was found in a study of vaccination and CD4 T cells after COVID-19. The treatment was: roughly 11-day PBMC culture with coronavirus spike peptide pools or control peptides (ViraFEST assay). Peptide pool stimulation in ViraFEST expanded antigen-specific T cells, whose TCRs were then sequenced. Sequence data for DNA of cultured CD4+ T cells were generated by the Oncomine TCR Beta short-read assay. Genomic DNA was isolated from CD4+ T cells that had been cultured. TCRdb reprocessed the PCR reads with MiXCR, giving one entry per CDR3 protein. The sample shows about 14,000 distinct CDR3 sequences, less than 65% of them seen only once. This clonotype occurred a few times. Its antigen is as yet unknown. The CDR3 is made up of 17 amino acids. The germline CDR1 and CDR2 sequences are MNHEY and SVGEGT. Trimming took off 4 bases at V and 4 bases at J, with 22 bases between the two ends.

Sequenced material: CD4+ T cells from blood, cultured in vitro, taken before SARS-CoV-2 vaccination. The clonotype comes from a human donor who had recovered from COVID-19. The gene calls are TRBV6-2 or TRBV6-3 and TRBJ1-1; D might be TRBD1 (5 bases). The CDR3 region has the DNA TGTGCCAGCAGTTGGGGGAGGGGCCGACGGAGGAGCACTGAAGCTTTCTTT. It is translated as CASSWGRGRRRSTEAFF.